Described below is a single TCR beta chain sequence and its context. Its specific antigen is unknown. Base quality data are lacking; no much larger clone is found one base away. The library came from PCR. The sequencer listed for this sample is Illumina HiSeq 2500. TCR libraries were prepared with molecular barcoding, using unique molecular identifiers to normalize TCRbeta repertoire quantification. The public reads were run again by TCRdb, first through fastp at Q25 and then through MiXCR, and only productive beta chains were kept. Every entry covers one CDR3 protein and lists the most common genes and DNA from its rows. This sample is represented by roughly 500,000 distinct CDR3 sequences; roughly 18% of them were singletons. The top ten hold 3.3% of the sample. The sample belongs to a study of T-cell reconstitution after alpha-beta-depleted transplantation in children (dated by TCRdb to 2016 to 2018). As for the study more broadly: T-cell immune reconstitution after TCRalphabeta/CD19-depleted allogeneic hematopoietic cell transplantation in children was quantitatively tracked in the study by means of TCR repertoire profiling.

The germline V gene yields SGHDT for CDR1 and YYEEEE for CDR2. Its CDR3 holds 16 amino acids, cysteine through phenylalanine. The kept DNA is CDR3 alone, 48 bases in frame from the first base. V trim: 8 bases; J trim: 5 bases; unmatched bases: 13. The chain joins TRBV5-6 to TRBJ2-3; TRBD2 agrees with 11 junctional bases. This specimen consisted of PBMCs from the stem cell graft donor, obtained from the stem cell graft. This receptor was taken from a human donor who donated a stem cell graft to a child with acute lymphoblastic leukemia. At the DNA level, the sequence is TGTGCCAGTTCCCGTTTAGCGGGAGGGCCAATAGATACGCAGTATTTT. This encodes CASSRLAGGPIDTQYF.